A single TCR beta chain is shown here with its context. What it binds is not known. Clones were read by immunoSEQ multiplex PCR, and TCRdb kept only the in-frame ones, dropping some. The repertoire holds about 77,000 clones, with approximately 90% as singletons. Germline-derived CDR1 and CDR2 are MDHEN and SYDVKM. The CDR3 is 14 amino acids. V was cut by 2 bases and J by 11 bases, with 16 bases left in between. These data belong to a study of human versus mouse CDR3 diversity and MHC coevolution. Study-wide points: Compared with mice, human CDR3s carried more deletions and insertions on average.

The TCR originated in a person between 25 and 69 years old in good health. V is TRBV28 and J is TRBJ1-5, with D maybe TRBD1 (5 bases). Sequenced sample: naive CD4+ T cells from blood. Stated subset: CD45RO-negative CD62L-positive naive CD4 T cells. The CDR3 is CASSLGWGGLTQHF. In DNA, the CDR3 is TGTGCCAGCAGTTTAGGGTGGGGCGGTTTGACCCAGCATTTT. The variable domain in full, completed from reference TRBV28 and TRBJ1-5, reads DVKVTQSSRYLVKRTGEKVFLECVQDMDHENMFWYRQDPGLGLRLIYFSYDVKMKEKGDIPEGYSVSREKKERFSLILESASTNQTSMYLCASSLGWGGLTQHFGDGTRLSIL.